Listed below are T cell receptor beta chains from one sample, sequenced in a study of T cells in Graves' hyperthyroidism and ophthalmopathy. One entry per CDR3 protein results from TCRdb running MiXCR on the multiplex PCR reads. The repertoire holds roughly 400,000 distinct CDR3 sequences, with over 11% as singletons. The sequenced sample was blood. The receptors were gathered from a man aged 50-59 years with Graves' ophthalmopathy. CDR3s include the opening cysteine and the closing phenylalanine or tryptophan. Each record gives: clone size, D gene, J gene, V gene, CDR3 protein, CDR3 DNA. The D gene is left open where the match is weak. Each size is how often the clone was seen (once, few, many) or a class if it is expanded.

>few|NA|TRBJ2-3|TRBV5-4
CASSLQRDLNTDTQYF
TGTGCCAGCAGCTTGCAGCGAGATTTAAACACAGATACGCAGTATTTT
>few|TRBD2|TRBJ2-7|TRBV20-1
CSARSGSPPEQYF
TGCAGTGCTAGGAGCGGGAGCCCCCCCGAGCAGTACTTC
>many|NA|TRBJ1-1|TRBV7-9
CASSHTDYSNSELEAFF
TGTGCCAGCAGTCACACCGACTACAGCAATTCCGAACTTGAAGCTTTCTTT
>few|TRBD1|TRBJ2-5|TRBV29-1
CSVDRVAGETQYF
TGCAGCGTCGACAGGGTAGCTGGAGAGACCCAGTACTTC
>many|TRBD1|TRBJ1-1|TRBV5-1
CASSGTGGPNTEAFF
TGCGCCAGCAGCGGTACAGGGGGCCCGAACACTGAAGCTTTCTTT
>few|NA|TRBJ1-2|TRBV7-9
CASNPPARNYGYTF
TGTGCCAGCAATCCTCCGGCGAGGAACTATGGCTACACCTTC
>many|NA|TRBJ1-2|TRBV2
CASSEQVWDGYTF
TGTGCCAGCAGTGAACAGGTGTGGGATGGCTACACCTTC
>many|TRBD1|TRBJ2-5|TRBV11-3
CATPLSGTGASETQYF
TGTGCCACCCCTCTATCCGGGACAGGGGCGTCCGAGACCCAGTACTTC
>many|TRBD1|TRBJ2-3|TRBV20-1
CSAAPRQGGTDTQYF
TGCAGTGCTGCCCCCAGACAGGGCGGCACAGATACGCAGTATTTT
>many|NA|TRBJ1-1|TRBV30
CAWRAFGPNTEAFF
TGTGCCTGGAGGGCTTTTGGGCCGAACACTGAAGCTTTCTTT
>few|NA|TRBJ1-2|TRBV30
CAWSGEAAPRYGYTF
TGTGCCTGGAGTGGCGAGGCGGCTCCTAGGTATGGCTACACCTTC